The 32 T cell receptor beta chains in this list originate from one sample, sequenced in a study of control samples from healthy donors and cancer patients. Measured with immunoSEQ multiplex PCR; TCRdb has only the in-frame clones, and not every one. This table has about 150,000 clones, roughly 93% appearing once. The sequenced sample was blood. These TCRs come from a man aged 45-65 years in good health.

A single count supports this clone. This chain joins TRBV19 and TRBJ2-3; 7 nucleotides agree with TRBD2. This CDR3 is 16 amino acids long. Trimming removed 3 bases from V and 4 bases from J; junction bases left unmatched: 10. Germline V lookup: CDR1 LNHDA, CDR2 SQIVND (reference sequence). The CDR3 region has the DNA TGTGCCAGTAGTATTCGGGCTAGCGGAGCCTCAGATACGCAGTATTTT. Protein product: CASSIRASGASDTQYF.

The chain links TRBV5-1 to TRBJ2-2; TRBD2 matches 9 bases. Germline-derived CDR1 and CDR2 are SGHRS and YFSETQ. The V gene end was trimmed by 7 bases and the J gene end by 7 bases; junction bases not matched to a gene: 5. There are 13 residues in the CDR3. CDR3 sequence (DNA): TGCGCCAGCCGGGAGCGGGAGGTCGGGGAGCTGTTTTTT. Translated, it gives CASREREVGELFF. Based on the CDR3 plus reference TRBV5-1 and TRBJ2-2, the full variable domain is KAGVTQTPRYLIKTRGQQVTLSCSPISGHRSVSWYQQTPGQGLQFLFEYFSETQRNKGNFPGRFSGRQFSNSRSEMNVSTLELGDSALYLCASREREVGELFFGEGSRLTVL.

The rearrangement uses TRBV7-9 and TRBJ2-7; maybe TRBD2 (7 bases). This CDR3 is built from 17 residues. Germline assignment: CDR1 SEHNR and CDR2 FQNEAQ (reference sequence). V lost 2 bases to trimming and J lost 3 bases, with 20 bases between them. The CDR3 nucleotides are TGTGCCAGCAGCTTAAGTCCGGGGGGCCTAGGGGACTACGAGCAGTACTTC. Protein: CASSLSPGGLGDYEQYF.

This clone was recorded only once. The chain uses TRBV2 and TRBJ2-5; 9 bases match TRBD2. Per the germline V gene, CDR1 is SNHLY and CDR2 is FYNNEI. The CDR3 is 17 residues long. With 1 base clipped from V and 4 bases from J, the junction kept 10 bases outside the gene matches. This chain's CDR3 is CASSEGWAGGIGETQYF. The DNA of the CDR3 is TGTGCCAGCAGTGAAGGATGGGCGGGAGGGATCGGAGAGACCCAGTACTTC.

This rearrangement joins TRBV19 to TRBJ1-1; D unclear. CDR3 size: 13 residues. Germline V gene data show CDR1 as LNHDA and CDR2 as SQIVND (reference sequence). Deletions cut 3 bases from V and 0 bases from J, with 5 bases between. In nucleotides, the CDR3 is TGTGCCAGTAGTATCTCGGTGAACACTGAAGCTTTCTTT. Translating gives CASSISVNTEAFF.

A note on this clone: The sample has other DNA sequences that encode this CDR3 too. The chain recombines TRBV12-3 or TRBV12-4 with TRBJ1-6; D remains unclear. The CDR3 covers 13 residues. With 1 base removed from V and 10 bases from J, the gap between germline ends came to 8 bases. The CDR3 loop is CASSLGSDSPLHF. The CDR3 coding sequence is TGTGCCAGCAGTTTAGGATCAGACTCACCCCTCCACTTT.

This clone was counted a single time. The V call is TRBV30, the J call TRBJ1-3; D is unclear. CDR1 and CDR2 (germline): GTSNPN, SVGIG (reference sequence). V was shortened by 0 bases and J by 7 bases, with 13 bases between the two germline ends. This CDR3 has 14 amino acids. CDR3 sequence reads: CAWSVLRIGNTIYF. Written as DNA, the CDR3 is TGTGCCTGGAGTGTACTCAGGATCGGTAACACCATATATTTT. Based on the CDR3 plus reference TRBV30 and TRBJ1-3, the full variable domain is SQTIHQWPATLVQPVGSPLSLECTVEGTSNPNLYWYRQAAGRGLQLLFYSVGIGQISSEVPQNLSASRPQDRQFILSSKKLLLSDSGFYLCAWSVLRIGNTIYFGEGSWLTVV.

The chain combines TRBV4-1 with TRBJ1-4; D might be TRBD1 (5 bases). V dropped 2 bases and J dropped 5 bases, with 15 bases sitting between them. Germline V gene data show CDR1 as MGHRA and CDR2 as YSYEKL. The CDR3 loop spans 16 amino acids. CDR3 sequence (DNA): TGCGCCAGCAGCCAACCGATGACAGCGCCGAATGAAAAACTGTTTTTT. As protein: CASSQPMTAPNEKLFF.

V gene TRBV14 combines with J gene TRBJ2-4; D might be TRBD1 (6 bases). This CDR3 has 14 amino acids. The V end was cut by 3 bases, the J end by 7 bases, with 13 bases between. Germline V lookup: CDR1 SGHDN, CDR2 FVKESK. CDR3 sequence reads: CASSHMTGYNIQYF. The CDR3 DNA reads as TGTGCCAGCAGCCATATGACAGGTTACAACATTCAGTACTTC.

A few counts support this clone. The V call is TRBV4-2, the J call TRBJ2-2; D ambiguous. The germline V gene has CDR1 LGHNA and CDR2 YNFKEQ. V was clipped by 7 bases and J by 6 bases, with 6 bases between them. The CDR3 is 11 residues long. For the CDR3, the DNA is TGTGCCAGCAAGGAAGCCGGGGAGCTGTTTTTT. This sequence encodes CASKEAGELFF.

The CDR3 DNA follows: TGTGCCAGCACGACCGCGGGAGCTTTCTTT. It specifies CASTTAGAFF. The chain carries TRBV21-1 and TRBJ1-1. TRBV21-1 is labeled a pseudogene. The CDR3 is made up of 10 amino acids.

The V gene is TRBV27, the J gene TRBJ2-2; 10 bases line up with TRBD2. Germline assignment: CDR1 MNHEY and CDR2 SMNVEV (reference sequence). With V trimmed by 7 bases and J by 8 bases, 7 bases remained unmatched. This CDR3 spans 14 amino acids. The CDR3 sequence: CASTPSGSSGELFF. The CDR3 region has the DNA TGTGCCAGCACGCCTAGCGGGAGCAGTGGGGAGCTGTTTTTT.

V usage is TRBV6-5 and J usage is TRBJ2-7; D gene uncertain. Trimming took 6 bases from V and 3 from J, leaving 9 bases between them. This CDR3 spans 12 amino acids. CDR1 MNHEY and CDR2 SVGAGI come from the germline V gene. The CDR3 bases are TGTGCCAGCAGATCCGTAGGCTACGAGCAGTACTTC. It yields the protein CASRSVGYEQYF.

The rearrangement uses TRBV3-1 (or the pseudogene TRBV3-2) and TRBJ2-1; 13 nucleotides line up with TRBD2. The V gene end was trimmed by 6 bases and the J gene end by 8 bases; junction bases not matched to a gene: 1. This CDR3 region has 13 residues. CDR1 and CDR2 (germline): LGHDT, YNNKEL (reference sequence). The DNA of the CDR3 is TGTGCCAGCAGACTAGCGGGAGGGGATGAGCAGTTCTTC. Its protein product is CASRLAGGDEQFF.

The chain combines TRBV24-1 with TRBJ1-5, with D uncertain. In germline, CDR1 is KGHDR, CDR2 SFDVKD. The CDR3 has 14 amino acids. Trimming removed 9 bases at V and 4 bases at J, with 15 bases between. The CDR3 spells CATGGNQENQPQHF. CDR3 DNA sequence: TGTGCCACCGGTGGGAACCAGGAGAATCAGCCCCAGCATTTT.

The chain has TRBV14 and TRBJ1-5; D is unresolved. V was cut by 2 bases and J by 8 bases, with 7 bases left in between. The CDR3 totals 12 residues. The germline CDR1 and CDR2 sequences are SGHDN and FVKESK. The CDR3 region is CASSQIREPQHF. The DNA for the CDR3 is TGTGCCAGCAGCCAAATCCGGGAGCCCCAGCATTTT.

This chain joins TRBV20-1 and TRBJ2-3; TRBD1 agrees at 8 bases. V lost 5 bases and J lost 9; bases outside the gene matches: 4. The germline V gene encodes CDR1 DFQATT and CDR2 SNEGSKA (reference sequence). The CDR3 sequence is 11 residues long. The CDR3 DNA is TGCAGTGCTCTGGACAGGGTAACGCAGTATTTT. This sequence encodes CSALDRVTQYF.

This sequence joins TRBV3-1 (or the pseudogene TRBV3-2) and TRBJ1-1, with D unresolved. Germline values: CDR1 LGHDT, CDR2 YNNKEL (reference sequence). The CDR3 loop spans 14 amino acids. Trimming removed 0 bases at V and 5 bases at J, with 10 bases between. The CDR3 reads CASSQESGITEAFF. In DNA form, the CDR3 reads TGTGCCAGCAGCCAAGAGAGCGGTATTACTGAAGCTTTCTTT.

This sequence joins TRBV4-1 and TRBJ1-2, with no clear D. Germline CDR1 MGHRA, CDR2 YSYEKL. This CDR3 is 16 amino acids long. Trimming stripped 1 base from V and 2 bases from J, with 14 bases between. Written as DNA, the CDR3 is TGCGCCAGCAGCCAAGGTTTTTGGGAACAGAACTATGGCTACACCTTC. This encodes CASSQGFWEQNYGYTF.

In nucleotides, the CDR3 is TGTGCCAGCAGTCTACACGGGGGACAGAACACTGAAGCTTTCTTT. Translation gives CASSLHGGQNTEAFF. V and J are TRBV3-1 (or the pseudogene TRBV3-2) and TRBJ1-1, with D tentatively TRBD1 (6 bases). The V end was cut by 6 bases, the J end by 1 base, with 15 bases between. The V gene's germline CDR1 is LGHDT and CDR2 YNNKEL (reference sequence). This CDR3 has 15 amino acids.

This rearrangement joins TRBV5-1 to TRBJ2-1; 7 bases align to TRBD2. This CDR3 contains 15 residues. Per germline, CDR1 SGHRS and CDR2 YFSETQ. V dropped 4 bases and J dropped 9; count of bases not matched to a gene: 13. CDR3 sequence: CASSLKRDSTGEQFF. The CDR3 bases are TGCGCCAGCAGCCTAAAGCGGGACTCAACGGGTGAGCAGTTCTTC.

The chain uses TRBV5-1 and TRBJ2-1; TRBD2 matches 10 bases. Germline V gene data show CDR1 as SGHRS and CDR2 as YFSETQ. J was trimmed by 3 bases and V by 3 bases; bases with no gene match: 12. The CDR3 contains 18 residues. The CDR3 DNA follows: TGCGCCAGCAGCTCCCTTTCTAGCGGGAGCCAGTTCTACAATGAGCAGTTCTTC. Encoded protein: CASSSLSSGSQFYNEQFF.

V usage is TRBV28 and J usage is TRBJ1-1; TRBD1 matches at 9 bases. In germline, CDR1 is MDHEN, CDR2 SYDVKM. The CDR3 contains 12 residues. V gave up 8 bases and J gave up 10 bases; unmatched junction bases: 8. The CDR3: CASVGQGIPAFF. For the CDR3, the DNA is TGTGCCAGCGTGGGACAGGGCATCCCAGCTTTCTTT. The full variable domain, in which reference TRBV28 and TRBJ1-1 provide the parts outside the CDR3, is DVKVTQSSRYLVKRTGEKVFLECVQDMDHENMFWYRQDPGLGLRLIYFSYDVKMKEKGDIPEGYSVSREKKERFSLILESASTNQTSMYLCASVGQGIPAFFGQGTRLTVV.

CDR3 region: CASSLDYEQYF. The CDR3 nucleotides read TGTGCCAGCAGCTTAGACTACGAGCAGTACTTC. This chain uses TRBV7-9 with TRBJ2-7; D not certain. Germline CDR1 reads SEHNR; CDR2 reads FQNEAQ (reference sequence). V shed 1 base and J shed 3 bases, with 1 base lying between them. The CDR3 is 11 amino acids.

This sequence joins TRBV7-9 and TRBJ1-1; D is unresolved. V was shortened by 4 bases and J by 8 bases, with 14 bases between the two germline ends. CDR1 SEHNR and CDR2 FQNEAQ come from the germline V gene (reference sequence). This CDR3 has 13 amino acids. The CDR3 DNA follows: TGTGCCAGCAGCTCTTGGGGTGGGCGGGAAGCTTTCTTT. Translated: CASSSWGGREAFF.

This chain uses TRBV29-1 with TRBJ2-1, with 12 bases that match TRBD2. Germline CDR1 is SQVTM and CDR2 is ANQGSEA. Losses at the gene ends were 3 bases for V and 4 bases for J; bases not matched to a gene: 7. There are 16 residues in the CDR3. This chain's CDR3 is CSVDGGLAGKYNEQFF. CDR3 DNA: TGCAGCGTTGATGGGGGACTAGCGGGCAAGTACAATGAGCAGTTCTTC.

V gene TRBV2 combines with J gene TRBJ2-5; D call uncertain. Germline V lookup: CDR1 SNHLY, CDR2 FYNNEI. Trimming cost V 5 bases and J 5 bases, with 6 bases left between them. The CDR3 sequence is 11 residues long. Here the CDR3 DNA reads TGTGCCAGCAGTATAGCTGAGACCCAGTACTTC. This encodes CASSIAETQYF.

The chain joins TRBV29-1 to TRBJ2-2, with D maybe TRBD2 (5 bases). Germline V gene lookup returns CDR1 SQVTM and CDR2 ANQGSEA. The CDR3 contains 15 residues. CDR3 sequence reads: CSYTIGSGNTGELFF. The CDR3 DNA is TGCAGTTATACTATAGGAAGCGGGAACACCGGGGAGCTGTTTTTT.

In this sample, this clone turned up once. V is TRBV7-9 and J is TRBJ2-3, with 7 bases that match TRBD1. CDR1 is SEHNR and CDR2 is FQNEAQ in the germline V gene (reference sequence). Trimming removed 5 bases from V and 1 base from J; junction bases left unmatched: 6. The CDR3 length is 15 residues. CDR3 DNA sequence: TGTGCCAGCAGCCCAGGGGGTAAAGGCACAGATACGCAGTATTTT. Translation: CASSPGGKGTDTQYF.

The rearrangement uses TRBV28 and TRBJ1-3; no reliable D call. Germline lookup yields CDR1 MDHEN and CDR2 SYDVKM. This CDR3 is built from 14 residues. V lost 7 bases and J lost 0, with 10 bases in between. DNA for the CDR3: TGTGCCAGCACAGGTTACCCCTCTGGAAACACCATATATTTT. It specifies CASTGYPSGNTIYF.

This clone has just one count. The genes are TRBV3-1 (or the pseudogene TRBV3-2) and TRBJ2-4; D tentatively fits TRBD1 or TRBD2 (6 bases each). Between the trimmed V and J ends, which lost 3 bases and 4 bases, there was a span of 13 bases. The CDR3 is made up of 15 amino acids. CDR1 and CDR2 from the germline V gene are LGHDT and YNNKEL (reference sequence). CDR3 protein: CASSHDGGGKNIQYF. The CDR3 DNA sequence: TGTGCCAGCAGCCATGACGGAGGGGGGAAAAACATTCAGTACTTC.

The chain combines TRBV6-1 with TRBJ2-1; 10 bases fit TRBD1. Germline trimming cut 3 bases from V and 4 bases from J; bases unmatched to any gene: 12. This CDR3 has 18 amino acids. CDR1 and CDR2 from the germline V gene are MNHNS and SASEGT. This chain's CDR3 is CASSEIPGTGARYNEQFF. The CDR3 coding sequence is TGTGCCAGCAGTGAGATACCCGGGACAGGGGCGAGATACAATGAGCAGTTCTTC.